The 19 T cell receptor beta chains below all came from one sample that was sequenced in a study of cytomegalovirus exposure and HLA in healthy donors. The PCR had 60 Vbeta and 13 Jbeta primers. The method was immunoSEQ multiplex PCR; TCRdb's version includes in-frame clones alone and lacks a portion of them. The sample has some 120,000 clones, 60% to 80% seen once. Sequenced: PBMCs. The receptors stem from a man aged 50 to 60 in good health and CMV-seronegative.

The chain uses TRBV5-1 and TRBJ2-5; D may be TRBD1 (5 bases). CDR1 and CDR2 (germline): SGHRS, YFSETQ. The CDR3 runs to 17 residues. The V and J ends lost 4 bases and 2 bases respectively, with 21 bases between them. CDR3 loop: CASSPGILAGIQETQYF. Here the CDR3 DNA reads TGCGCCAGCAGCCCTGGGATCCTGGCAGGGATTCAAGAGACCCAGTACTTC.

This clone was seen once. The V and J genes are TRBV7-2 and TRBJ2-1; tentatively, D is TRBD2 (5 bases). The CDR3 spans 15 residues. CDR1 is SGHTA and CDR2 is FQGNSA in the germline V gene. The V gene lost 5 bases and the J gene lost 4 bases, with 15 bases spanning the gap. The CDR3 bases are TGTGCCAGCAGCATGACTGGGAGTCTTTACAATGAGCAGTTCTTC. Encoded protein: CASSMTGSLYNEQFF.

CDR3 coding DNA: TGTGCCAGCAGTCGGGGAAGGTCCGGGACACACCTTTTAACCCAGTACTTC. Its protein product is CASSRGRSGTHLLTQYF. The chain links TRBV28 to TRBJ2-5; maybe TRBD1 (6 bases). V gave up 5 bases and J gave up 8 bases, with 27 bases separating them. CDR1 and CDR2 (germline): MDHEN, SYDVKM. This CDR3 spans 17 amino acids.

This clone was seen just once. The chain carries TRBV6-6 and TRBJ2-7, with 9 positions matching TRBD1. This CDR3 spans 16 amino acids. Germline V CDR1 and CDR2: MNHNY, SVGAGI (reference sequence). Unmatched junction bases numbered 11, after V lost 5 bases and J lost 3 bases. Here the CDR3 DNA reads TGTGCCAGCAGTGCCGGGACAGGGAAATCTAGCTACGAGCAGTACTTC. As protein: CASSAGTGKSSYEQYF.

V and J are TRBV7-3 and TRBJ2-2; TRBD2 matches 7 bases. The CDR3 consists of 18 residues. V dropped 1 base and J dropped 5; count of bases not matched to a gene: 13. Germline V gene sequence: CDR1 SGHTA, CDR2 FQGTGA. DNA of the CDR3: TGTGCCAGCAGCTTAAACCTGGGAGGGCCGGTCGGAACCGGGGAGCTGTTTTTT. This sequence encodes CASSLNLGGPVGTGELFF.

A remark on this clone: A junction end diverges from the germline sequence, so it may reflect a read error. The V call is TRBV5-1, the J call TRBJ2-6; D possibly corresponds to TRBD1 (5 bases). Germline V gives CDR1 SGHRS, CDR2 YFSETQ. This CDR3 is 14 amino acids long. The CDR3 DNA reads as TGCGCCAGCAGCTTGATGGCTGGGGCCAACGTCCCGACTTTC. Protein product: CASSLMAGANVPTF.

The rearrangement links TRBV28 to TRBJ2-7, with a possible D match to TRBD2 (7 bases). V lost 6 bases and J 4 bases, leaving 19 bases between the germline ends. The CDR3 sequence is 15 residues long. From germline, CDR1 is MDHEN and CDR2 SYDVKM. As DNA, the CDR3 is TGTGCCAGCAGCCTGGTCTGGGGGGGCGTATACGAGCAGTACTTC. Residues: CASSLVWGGVYEQYF.

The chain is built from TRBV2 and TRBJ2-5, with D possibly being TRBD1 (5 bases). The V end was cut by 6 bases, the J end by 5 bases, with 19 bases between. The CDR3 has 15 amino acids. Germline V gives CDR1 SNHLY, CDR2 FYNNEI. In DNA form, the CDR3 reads TGTGCCAGCAGCCGCGATTTGGGGCGCTGGGAGACCCAGTACTTC. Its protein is CASSRDLGRWETQYF.

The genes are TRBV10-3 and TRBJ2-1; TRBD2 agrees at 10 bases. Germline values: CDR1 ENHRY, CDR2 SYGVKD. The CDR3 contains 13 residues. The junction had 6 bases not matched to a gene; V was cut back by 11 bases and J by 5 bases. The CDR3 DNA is TGTGCCTCCGGACTAGCGGTTGACAATGAGCAGTTCTTC. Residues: CASGLAVDNEQFF.

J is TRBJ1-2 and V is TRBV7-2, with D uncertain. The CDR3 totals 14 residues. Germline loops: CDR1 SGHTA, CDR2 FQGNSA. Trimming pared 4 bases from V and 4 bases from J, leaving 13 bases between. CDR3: CASSSPSNFYGYTF. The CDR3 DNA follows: TGTGCCAGCAGCTCTCCCAGTAATTTCTATGGCTACACCTTC.

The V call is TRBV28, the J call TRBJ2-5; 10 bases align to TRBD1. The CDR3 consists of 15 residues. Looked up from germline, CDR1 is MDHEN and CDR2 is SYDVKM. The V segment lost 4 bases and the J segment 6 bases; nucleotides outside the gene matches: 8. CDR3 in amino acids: CASSSGTGEVKTQYF. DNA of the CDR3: TGTGCCAGCAGTTCCGGGACAGGGGAAGTGAAGACCCAGTACTTC.

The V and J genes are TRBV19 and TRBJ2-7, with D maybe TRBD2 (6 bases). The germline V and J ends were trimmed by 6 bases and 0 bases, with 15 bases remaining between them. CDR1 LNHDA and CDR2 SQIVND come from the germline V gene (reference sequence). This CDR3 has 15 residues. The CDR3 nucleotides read TGTGCCAGTAGATCCAGCGGGCAGGACTCCTACGAGCAGTACTTC. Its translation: CASRSSGQDSYEQYF.

The CDR3 DNA reads as TGTGCCAGCAGCTACCTGGACAGCAACTACGAGCAGTACTTC. Its protein is CASSYLDSNYEQYF. This rearrangement joins TRBV7-9 to TRBJ2-7; perhaps TRBD1 as D (6 bases). The CDR3 extends over 14 amino acids. V lost 4 bases to trimming and J lost 3 bases, with 13 bases between them. Germline V gives CDR1 SEHNR, CDR2 FQNEAQ (reference sequence).

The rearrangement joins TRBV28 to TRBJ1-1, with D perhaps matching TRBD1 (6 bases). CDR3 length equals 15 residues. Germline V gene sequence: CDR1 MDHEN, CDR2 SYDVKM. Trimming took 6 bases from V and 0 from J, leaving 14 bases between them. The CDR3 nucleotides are TGTGCCAGCAGCATACGGCAGGGGTTGAACACTGAAGCTTTCTTT. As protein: CASSIRQGLNTEAFF.

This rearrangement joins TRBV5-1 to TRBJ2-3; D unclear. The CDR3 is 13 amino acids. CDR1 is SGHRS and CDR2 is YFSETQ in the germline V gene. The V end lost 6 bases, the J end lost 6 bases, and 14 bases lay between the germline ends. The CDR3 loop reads CASTLSSLDTQYF. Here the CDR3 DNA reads TGCGCCAGCACTCTTAGTAGCTTGGATACGCAGTATTTT.

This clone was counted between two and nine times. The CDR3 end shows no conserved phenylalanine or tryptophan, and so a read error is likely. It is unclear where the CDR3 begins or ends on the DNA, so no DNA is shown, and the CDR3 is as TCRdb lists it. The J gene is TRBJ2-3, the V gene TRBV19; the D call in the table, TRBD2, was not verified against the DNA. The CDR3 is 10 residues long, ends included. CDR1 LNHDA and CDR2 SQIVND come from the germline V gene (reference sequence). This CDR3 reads CASSIAGVGR.

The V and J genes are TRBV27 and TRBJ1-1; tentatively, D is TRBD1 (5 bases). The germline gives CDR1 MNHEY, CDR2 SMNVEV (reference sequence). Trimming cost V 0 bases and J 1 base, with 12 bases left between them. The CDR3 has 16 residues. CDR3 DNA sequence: TGTGCCAGCAGTTTATCCCCAGGGTCAACGAACACTGAAGCTTTCTTT. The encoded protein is CASSLSPGSTNTEAFF.

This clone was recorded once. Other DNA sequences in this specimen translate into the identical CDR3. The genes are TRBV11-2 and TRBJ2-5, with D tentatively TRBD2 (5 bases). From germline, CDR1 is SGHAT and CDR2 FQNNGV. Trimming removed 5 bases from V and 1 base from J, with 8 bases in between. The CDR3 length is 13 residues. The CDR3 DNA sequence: TGTGCCAGCAGCCTCGGGGTCCAAGAGACCCAGTACTTC. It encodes CASSLGVQETQYF.

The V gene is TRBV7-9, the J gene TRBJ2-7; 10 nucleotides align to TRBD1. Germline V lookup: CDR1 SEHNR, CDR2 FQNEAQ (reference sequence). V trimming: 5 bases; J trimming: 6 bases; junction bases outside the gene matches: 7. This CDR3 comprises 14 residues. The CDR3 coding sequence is TGTGCCAGCAGCCCCGGGACAGGGGTGGGCGAGCAGTACTTC. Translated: CASSPGTGVGEQYF.